This is a list of T cell receptor beta chains from one sample in a study of patients and donors after allogeneic stem cell transplantation. TCRdb redid the calling of the RT-PCR reads with MiXCR, one entry per CDR3 protein. The sample gives hundreds of thousands of distinct CDR3 sequences, roughly 14% of which show up once; roughly 11% is in the top ten. Material for sequencing was blood, either unsorted or a sorted T cell fraction (not recorded which). The source of these receptors is a human donor who was either an allogeneic HSCT recipient or a stem cell or donor lymphocyte infusion donor (not recorded which). It is not recorded whose cells these are; they may come from a transplant donor. The CDR3 runs from the conserved cysteine through the conserved F or W. D genes are given only for firm matches. Size tells how often a clone was seen (once, few, many) or the class of an expanded clone, and some rows leave it out.

many | TRBJ2-3 | TRBD2 | TRBV7-3 | TGTGCCAGCAGCCTCGGACTAGCCCTGAGCACAGATACGCAGTATTTT | CASSLGLALSTDTQYF
few | TRBJ2-2 | . | TRBV20-1 | TGCAGTGCTAGTGAGAACGGTCCCACCGGGGAGCTGTTTTTT | CSASENGPTGELFF
many | TRBJ2-5 | . | TRBV29-1 | TGCAGCGCGGGCCGGGGAGGCGGACAAGAGACCCAGTACTTC | CSAGRGGGQETQYF
few | TRBJ1-6 | . | TRBV15 | TGTGCCACCAGCGCTCCGGGACTCCTCTCGACACCCCTCCACTTT | CATSAPGLLSTPLHF
. | TRBJ2-7 | . | TRBV10-2 | TGCGCCAGCAGCCAGGACCGAACTTACGAGCAGTACTTC | CASSQDRTYEQYF
few | TRBJ2-3 | . | TRBV9 | TGTGCCAGCAGCGGGGGACGGTCTAGCACAGATACGCAGTATTTT | CASSGGRSSTDTQYF
few | TRBJ2-5 | . | TRBV15 | TGTGCCACCAGCAGAAAAGAGACCCAGTACTTC | CATSRKETQYF
many | TRBJ2-3 | . | TRBV5-1 | TGCGCCAGCAGCATCGGTCAAACAGGAGATACGCAGTATTTT | CASSIGQTGDTQYF
few | TRBJ2-5 | . | TRBV9 | TGTGCCACACACTCGAGGGGGGGCCCAGAGACCCAGTACTTC | CATHSRGGPETQYF
. | TRBJ1-2 | . | TRBV25-1 | TGTGCCAGCAGTGACGAATCTAACTATGGCTACACCTTC | CASSDESNYGYTF
. | TRBJ2-2 | TRBD2 | TRBV7-6 | TGTGCCAGCAGCTTAGAGCGGGGGACCGGGGAGCTGTTTTTT | CASSLERGTGELFF
. | TRBJ2-2 | TRBD2 | TRBV11-2 | TGTGCCAGCAGCTCATGGACTAGCGGGATGAACACCGGGGAGCTGTTTTTT | CASSSWTSGMNTGELFF
many | TRBJ1-1 | . | TRBV5-1 | TGCGCCAGCAGCTTGTATGGACCTCGGGATACTGAAGCTTTCTTT | CASSLYGPRDTEAFF
few | TRBJ2-7 | . | TRBV6-1 | TGTGCCAGCAGAGTGGACCCGAGCTCCTACGAGCAGTACTTC | CASRVDPSSYEQYF